Sequencing of this TCR beta chain was carried out in a study of T cell changes during pregnancy in multiple sclerosis (dated by TCRdb to about 2019). In terms of the full investigation: Changes in the T cell repertoire over the course of pregnancy were examined in this study in women with multiple sclerosis.

CDR1 is given as SNHLY and CDR2 as FYNNEI, both from the germline V gene. Inclusive of the bounding cysteine and phenylalanine, the CDR3 is 15 residues long. Only the CDR3 portion is preserved as DNA: 45 bases, with reading frame beginning at the first base. V lost 2 bases and J lost 3 bases; the stretch between them is 10 bases long. To note about this clone: The antigen it binds to is not known. No base-level quality is on record; no much larger clone is a single base apart.

The library relied on the immunoSEQ multiplex PCR assay. TCRdb took this table from immuneACCESS and kept in-frame rearrangements with V and J called. Such tables lack part of the clones; where checked against another copy, unresolved V genes explain under half of the gap, and the rest is unexplained. The sample data list just under 80,000 clones, and 85% to 95% of these were observed just once. Together, the top ten hold more than 0.8% of the sample. In this chain, TRBV2 is recombined with TRBJ2-2, and TRBD1 may be the D gene, going by 5 matching bases. Sequencing was performed on peripheral blood, taken in the first trimester of pregnancy. The receptor was derived from a female donor with multiple sclerosis, enrolled in a pregnancy study. The CDR3 has the sequence CASSESSGHTGELFF. The nucleotide sequence reads as follows: TGTGCCAGCAGTGAATCGTCAGGGCACACCGGGGAGCTGTTTTTT.